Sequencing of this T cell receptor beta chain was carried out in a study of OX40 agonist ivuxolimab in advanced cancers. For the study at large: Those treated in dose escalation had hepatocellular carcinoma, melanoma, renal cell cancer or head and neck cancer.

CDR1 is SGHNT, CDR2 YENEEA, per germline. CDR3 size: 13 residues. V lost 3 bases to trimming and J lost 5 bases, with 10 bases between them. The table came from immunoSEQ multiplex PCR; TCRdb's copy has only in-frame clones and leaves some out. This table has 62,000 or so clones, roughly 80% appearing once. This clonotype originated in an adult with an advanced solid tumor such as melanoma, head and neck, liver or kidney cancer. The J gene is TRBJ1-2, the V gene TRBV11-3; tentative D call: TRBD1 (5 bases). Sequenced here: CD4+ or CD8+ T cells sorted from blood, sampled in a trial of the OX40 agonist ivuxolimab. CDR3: CASSFEGEYGYTF. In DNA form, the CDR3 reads TGTGCCAGCAGCTTCGAAGGGGAATATGGCTACACCTTC.